Sequencing of this T cell receptor (beta chain) was carried out in a study of early stage breast cancer tumors. Germline V lookup: CDR1 DFQATT, CDR2 SNEGSKA (reference sequence). The CDR3 runs to 11 residues. A remark on this clone: One end of the junction fails to match germline, which may point to a read error.

TCRdb's copy holds only in-frame clones and misses some; the assay was immunoSEQ multiplex PCR. The repertoire holds around 30,000 clones, with roughly 81% as singletons. The sequenced sample was breast tumor tissue. This chain joins TRBV20-1 and TRBJ2-7; the D gene is possibly TRBD1 (6 bases). The TCR was taken from a person aged 25 to 39 with breast cancer. The CDR3 region is CSAPRGQLLNF. The CDR3 DNA sequence: TGCAGTGCTCCGCGTGGACAGCTCCTGAACTTC.